This TCR beta chain was captured in a study of beta chain features in type 1 diabetes. Overall study results and limits: The study found moderately but significantly shorter TCRB CDR3s in all four CD4+ subsets of Type 1 diabetes patients.

TCRB transcripts that were expressed got sequenced, as all of the isolated RNA had been reverse transcribed. Produced via immunoSEQ multiplex PCR; TCRdb's table is partial and in-frame only. The table records roughly 730,000 clones, 13% of them present only once. This clone has just a few counts. Antigen specificity is unknown. Germline values: CDR1 MNHNY, CDR2 SVGAGI (reference sequence). The V end was cut by 6 bases, the J end by 1 base, with 9 bases between. This CDR3 is built from 14 residues. The rearrangement uses TRBV6-6 and TRBJ2-2; tentatively, D is TRBD1 (6 bases). Source material: naive CD4+ T cells from blood. The receptor was isolated from a man younger than 30 with type 1 diabetes. CDR3 sequence (DNA): TGTGCCAGCAGAGGACAGATGAACACCGGGGAGCTGTTTTTT. Encoded protein: CASRGQMNTGELFF.